Listed here is a single TCR beta chain. Its antigen remains unknown. TCRdb keeps only in-frame clones here, not all; method: immunoSEQ multiplex PCR. The table shows about 100,000 clones, with approximately 90% occurring only once. These data come from a study of T cell responses to AZD1222 COVID-19 vaccine. Findings of the study overall: Repertoire collection took place solely once the T cell response had peaked.

Germline CDR1 MNHEY, CDR2 SVGEGT. The CDR3 consists of 15 residues. V was pared by 5 bases and J by 4 bases, with 17 bases between. The source of this sequence is an adult who received the AZD1222 COVID-19 vaccine. The chain has TRBV6-2 or TRBV6-3 and TRBJ1-1; D uncertain. The specimen comprised peripheral blood, sampled 28 days after the second AZD1222 dose. The CDR3 DNA reads as TGTGCCAGCAGTAAGACCAGAAGTTTTACCACTGAAGCTTTCTTT. Amino acids: CASSKTRSFTTEAFF.